This T cell receptor (beta chain) was documented in a study of CD8 T cells in Susac syndrome. An input of about 0.5 to 1 ug of RNA was subjected to reverse transcription using random hexamers. TCRdb independently ran MiXCR on the immunoSEQ multiplex PCR reads; one entry per CDR3 protein. In the table there are around 79,000 distinct CDR3 sequences, less than 95% of which are singletons. Trimming shortened V by 5 bases and J by 0 bases, and 16 bases separated the two germline ends. CDR3 length: 16 residues. Sequencing was performed on CD8+ T cells from PBMCs. The chain is built from TRBV12-3 or TRBV12-4 and TRBJ1-2; D may be TRBD1 (5 bases). This TCR came from a human donor with Susac syndrome. The CDR3 DNA is TGTGCCAGCAGTCCACTGCTAACAGGAACTAACTATGGCTACACCTTC. It yields the protein CASSPLLTGTNYGYTF.